What follows are 30 T cell receptor beta chains derived from one specimen sequenced in a study of control samples from healthy donors and cancer patients. Here immunoSEQ multiplex PCR was the method, and the copy in TCRdb shows in-frame clones only, minus some. There are tens of thousands of clones in the sample; approximately 89% occur only once, and about a fifth lies in the top ten. What was sequenced was blood. These receptors were taken from a man aged 45-65 years in good health.

V usage is TRBV5-4 and J usage is TRBJ2-3, with 7 nucleotides matching TRBD2. CDR1 is SGHNT and CDR2 is YYREEE in the germline V gene (reference sequence). The J segment lost 1 base and the V segment lost 4 bases, leaving 6 bases of the junction unmatched. There are 15 residues in the CDR3. DNA for the CDR3: TGTGCCAGCAGCCCACTAGCGATGGGCACAGATACGCAGTATTTT. Encoded protein: CASSPLAMGTDTQYF.

This chain joins TRBV5-4 and TRBJ2-1, with D unclear. Trimming pared 1 base from V and 0 bases from J, leaving 11 bases between. Germline V gives CDR1 SGHNT, CDR2 YYREEE (reference sequence). CDR3 length: 16 amino acids. CDR3 in amino acids: CASSLSLEPSYNEQFF. CDR3 DNA: TGTGCCAGCAGCTTGAGTCTGGAACCCTCCTACAATGAGCAGTTCTTC.

V and J are TRBV7-2 and TRBJ2-1, with D perhaps being TRBD1 or TRBD2 (5 bases each). This CDR3 has 14 residues. The germline CDR1 and CDR2 sequences are SGHTA and FQGNSA. V lost 5 bases to trimming and J lost 6 bases, with 14 bases between them. This CDR3 reads CASSIRDPLNEQFF. The CDR3 DNA sequence: TGTGCCAGCAGCATCCGGGACCCGCTCAATGAGCAGTTCTTC. Together with reference TRBV7-2 and TRBJ2-1, the CDR3 gives the full variable domain: GAGVSQSPSNKVTEKGKDVELRCDPISGHTALYWYRQSLGQGLEFLIYFQGNSAPDKSGLPSDRFSAERTGGSVSTLTIQRTQQEDSAVYLCASSIRDPLNEQFFGPGTRLTVL.

The rearrangement links TRBV7-3 to TRBJ1-2, with TRBD1 matching over 7 bases. Germline CDR1 and CDR2: SGHTA and FQGTGA. This CDR3 region has 15 residues. Unmatched junction bases numbered 5, after V lost 2 bases and J lost 2 bases. The CDR3 sequence: CASSLAGTANYGYTF. The CDR3 region has the DNA TGTGCCAGCAGCTTAGCCGGGACAGCAAACTATGGCTACACCTTC.

The DNA for the CDR3 is TGTGCCAGCTTCACTGGACTGATGAACACTGAAGCTTTCTTT. Its protein is CASFTGLMNTEAFF. The chain couples TRBV18 to TRBJ1-1; no firm D call. Trimming took 7 bases from V and 0 from J, leaving 12 bases between them. CDR3 length equals 14 residues. Germline V gives CDR1 KGHSH, CDR2 LQKENI.

The CDR3 DNA is TGTGCCAGCAGCTACATCTCCAGGGTCGACACTGAAGCTTTCTTT. It encodes CASSYISRVDTEAFF. The chain joins TRBV7-2 to TRBJ1-1; possibly TRBD1 for D (5 bases). The CDR3 is 15 amino acids. The germline V and J ends were trimmed by 4 bases and 3 bases, with 15 bases remaining between them. Germline assignment: CDR1 SGHTA and CDR2 FQGNSA.

The chain joins TRBV19 to TRBJ2-7, with D possibly called TRBD1 or TRBD2 (6 bases each). The CDR3 runs to 16 residues. Germline V CDR1 and CDR2: LNHDA, SQIVND (reference sequence). The germline V and J ends were trimmed by 1 base and 2 bases, with 15 bases remaining between them. CDR3 bases: TGTGCCAGTAGTATAGCCCTGGGGGGCTCCACCTACGAGCAGTACTTC. Protein sequence: CASSIALGGSTYEQYF.

This clone was counted between two and nine times. This chain links TRBV27 with TRBJ2-1; 9 bases line up with TRBD2. This CDR3 comprises 14 residues. The germline gives CDR1 MNHEY, CDR2 SMNVEV (reference sequence). After removal of 8 bases from V and 6 bases from J, the junction contained 8 bases not matched to a gene. The CDR3 reads CASAGLAIGNEQFF. In DNA, the CDR3 is TGTGCCAGCGCGGGACTAGCAATCGGCAATGAGCAGTTCTTC.

The chain combines TRBV18 with TRBJ2-2; 8 bases align to TRBD2. Germline V gives CDR1 KGHSH, CDR2 LQKENI. Trimming cost V 0 bases and J 2 bases; bases outside gene matches: 2. This CDR3 has 16 residues. The CDR3 is CASSPPSGDNTGELFF. CDR3 in DNA: TGTGCCAGCTCACCACCTAGCGGGGATAACACCGGGGAGCTGTTTTTT.

This clone was observed a single time. The V call is TRBV5-6, the J call TRBJ1-2, with D unclear. The germline V gene has CDR1 SGHDT and CDR2 YYEEEE. There are 12 residues in the CDR3. Trimming left V 0 bases short and J 6 bases short, with 6 bases between. CDR3 protein: CASSLGQNGYTF. CDR3 in DNA: TGTGCCAGCAGCTTGGGACAAAATGGCTACACCTTC.

In regard to this clone: At the DNA level, this CDR3 is encoded by other sequences in the same sample as well. J is TRBJ1-5 and V is TRBV30; 10 bases match TRBD1. V shed 5 bases, J shed 2 bases, and the junction held 3 bases outside the gene matches. There are 14 residues in the CDR3. Looked up from germline, CDR1 is GTSNPN and CDR2 is SVGIG (reference sequence). The CDR3 region has the DNA TGTGCCTGGTCCGGGACAGGGGGCAATCAGCCCCAGCATTTT. Translation: CAWSGTGGNQPQHF.

This sequence joins TRBV9 and TRBJ2-1; 13 bases are shared with TRBD2. Germline V CDR1 and CDR2: SGDLS, YYNGEE. The V segment lost 3 bases and the J segment 6 bases; nucleotides outside the gene matches: 3. The CDR3 loop spans 15 amino acids. As DNA, the CDR3 is TGTGCCAGCAGCGCGAGGACTAGCGGGGGCAATGAGCAGTTCTTC. This translates into CASSARTSGGNEQFF.

In DNA form, the CDR3 reads TGTGCCAGCAGTGACCCCGGGCTAGGGGTCGATGAGCAGTTCTTC. Its translation: CASSDPGLGVDEQFF. This chain links TRBV6-4 with TRBJ2-1, with D tentatively TRBD1 (5 bases). This CDR3 has 15 residues. Trimming shortened V by 2 bases and J by 8 bases, and 16 bases separated the two germline ends. Germline CDR1 reads MRHNA; CDR2 reads SNTAGT.

V and J are TRBV3-1 (or the pseudogene TRBV3-2) and TRBJ1-2; possible D gene TRBD1, 5 bases. This CDR3 region has 14 residues. V was cut by 1 base and J by 4 bases, with 10 bases left in between. Germline V gives CDR1 LGHDT, CDR2 YNNKEL (reference sequence). The CDR3 DNA follows: TGTGCCAGCAGCCAAGGGGGGGTGGGCTATGGCTACACCTTC. Translated: CASSQGGVGYGYTF.

The rearrangement joins TRBV6-1 to TRBJ2-2; 7 bases are a match to TRBD2. V lost 7 bases and J lost 7; bases outside the gene matches: 9. Per the germline V gene, CDR1 is MNHNS and CDR2 is SASEGT. CDR3 length: 14 amino acids. This chain's CDR3 is CASKTGSGNGELFF. CDR3 DNA: TGTGCCAGCAAAACGGGGAGCGGGAACGGGGAGCTGTTTTTT.

The chain employs TRBV4-1 and TRBJ1-3; unclear D gene. V was clipped by 1 base and J by 5 bases, with 12 bases between them. This CDR3 has 15 residues. Looked up from germline, CDR1 is MGHRA and CDR2 is YSYEKL. Here the CDR3 DNA reads TGCGCCAGCAGCCAAGGGGTTCCTGGAAGAAACACCATATATTTT. This gives the protein CASSQGVPGRNTIYF.

V and J are TRBV2 and TRBJ2-5; the D gene is possibly TRBD2 (5 bases). Between the trimmed V and J ends, which lost 4 bases and 4 bases, there was a span of 7 bases. Germline loops: CDR1 SNHLY, CDR2 FYNNEI. The CDR3 consists of 12 residues. CDR3 in amino acids: CASSGEGETQYF. The CDR3 DNA reads TGTGCCAGCAGTGGTGAGGGAGAGACCCAGTACTTC.

J is TRBJ1-1 and V is TRBV2; D perhaps matches TRBD1 (5 bases). The CDR3 extends over 16 amino acids. Trimming left V 10 bases short and J 0 bases short, with 21 bases between. CDR1 SNHLY and CDR2 FYNNEI come from the germline V gene. For the CDR3, the DNA is TGTGCCACACTCTTATTGGCACTGGACATGAACACTGAAGCTTTCTTT. It codes for CATLLLALDMNTEAFF.

The chain is built from TRBV7-2 and TRBJ2-5; 8 nucleotides agree with TRBD1. CDR1 SGHTA and CDR2 FQGNSA come from the germline V gene. The CDR3 is made up of 16 amino acids. V shed 5 bases and J 4 bases; nucleotides not matched to a gene: 12. CDR3 in DNA: TGTGCCAGCAGCCCTCGGACAGGGAAGAGAGGAGAGACCCAGTACTTC. Its translation is CASSPRTGKRGETQYF.

The chain uses TRBV27 and TRBJ1-1; D is unclear. V lost 5 bases, J lost 0 bases, and 10 bases lay in between. The CDR3 is 14 amino acids. Germline lookup yields CDR1 MNHEY and CDR2 SMNVEV (reference sequence). As DNA, the CDR3 is TGTGCCAGCAGTCTCCGAGGGTTGAACACTGAAGCTTTCTTT. Encoded protein: CASSLRGLNTEAFF.

DNA for the CDR3: TGTGCCAGCAGCCCGGACCTGAACTCTGGAAACACCATATATTTT. Translated, it gives CASSPDLNSGNTIYF. The V call is TRBV5-5, the J call TRBJ1-3; no reliable D call. Trimming shortened V by 4 bases and J by 0 bases, and 11 bases separated the two germline ends. Germline CDR1 SGHKS, CDR2 YYEKEE (reference sequence). This CDR3 is built from 15 residues.

This chain links TRBV25-1 with TRBJ1-1; unclear D gene. Germline V gives CDR1 MGHDK, CDR2 SYGVNS. V dropped 4 bases and J dropped 9 bases, with 21 bases sitting between them. This CDR3 contains 15 residues. In nucleotides, the CDR3 is TGTGCCAGCAGTGGGGCGTTTTACCCTCCTTCCAAAGCTTTCTTT. Translated, it gives CASSGAFYPPSKAFF.

This clone has more than one count but fewer than ten. The chain links TRBV4-3 to TRBJ1-6; D is undetermined. The CDR3 loop spans 15 amino acids. V shed 1 base and J shed 8 bases, with 12 bases lying between them. Looked up from germline, CDR1 is LGHNA and CDR2 is YSLEER. In DNA form, the CDR3 reads TGCGCCAGCAGCCAAGCGGCCAACCCTCATTCACCCCTCCACTTT. Its translation: CASSQAANPHSPLHF.

This chain links TRBV9 with TRBJ2-1; 7 nucleotides match TRBD2. V was clipped by 3 bases and J by 2 bases; unmatched bases: 5. This CDR3 has 15 amino acids. Germline-derived CDR1 and CDR2 are SGDLS and YYNGEE. The CDR3 here is CASSGEGTAYNEQFF. For the CDR3, the DNA is TGTGCCAGCAGCGGGGAGGGAACAGCCTACAATGAGCAGTTCTTC.

The genes are TRBV7-2 and TRBJ2-2; D is tentatively TRBD1 or TRBD2 (5 bases each). The CDR3 has 16 residues. CDR1 SGHTA and CDR2 FQGNSA come from the germline V gene. V gave up 1 base and J gave up 6 bases, with 15 bases separating them. CDR3 residues: CASSLVGGYSAGELFF. The CDR3, as DNA: TGTGCCAGCAGCTTAGTTGGGGGTTACAGCGCCGGGGAGCTGTTTTTT.

The chain joins TRBV28 to TRBJ1-4; D is undetermined. Germline V gene lookup returns CDR1 MDHEN and CDR2 SYDVKM. Trimming removed 4 bases from V and 7 bases from J, with 16 bases in between. The CDR3 is 15 amino acids. CDR3 nucleotide sequence: TGTGCCAGCAGTTCCTACAACCCGGGTAGTGAAAAACTGTTTTTT. Amino acids: CASSSYNPGSEKLFF.

The rearrangement uses TRBV9 and TRBJ2-7; D remains unclear. CDR1 is SGDLS and CDR2 is YYNGEE in the germline V gene. Trimming took off 0 bases at V and 3 bases at J, with 7 bases between the two ends. CDR3 length: 13 residues. CDR3 nucleotides: TGTGCCAGCAGCGTAGATATTTTCTACGAGCAGTACTTC. It yields the protein CASSVDIFYEQYF.

The chain has TRBV7-2 and TRBJ2-3; 9 nucleotides align to TRBD2. Trimming took 5 bases from V and 4 from J; bases not matched to a gene: 1. Germline CDR1 and CDR2: SGHTA and FQGNSA. The CDR3 spans 13 residues. The CDR3 is CASSGTSSDTQYF. The CDR3 coding sequence is TGTGCCAGCAGCGGGACTAGCTCAGATACGCAGTATTTT.

The rearrangement uses TRBV18 and TRBJ1-2; D might be TRBD1 (6 bases). The CDR3 covers 19 residues. Germline CDR1 is KGHSH and CDR2 is LQKENI. Trimming shortened V by 2 bases and J by 4 bases, and 26 bases separated the two germline ends. In nucleotides, the CDR3 is TGTGCCAGCTCACCATCCGCAGGGGCGGCTATGGGGCGCGTCTATGGCTACACCTTC. Amino acid sequence: CASSPSAGAAMGRVYGYTF.

The V call is TRBV7-2, the J call TRBJ2-1; 9 nucleotides match TRBD2. V was pared by 1 base and J by 4 bases, with 14 bases of the junction left unmatched. In germline, CDR1 is SGHTA, CDR2 FQGNSA. CDR3 length: 19 residues. The CDR3 loop reads CASSLGGAVYSGRYNEQFF. As DNA, the CDR3 is TGTGCCAGCAGCTTAGGGGGGGCTGTATATAGCGGGAGATACAATGAGCAGTTCTTC.